The entry that follows covers one T cell receptor (beta chain) sequence. Its antigen is not identified. Germline loops: CDR1 SGHVS, CDR2 FQNEAQ. The CDR3 sequence is 15 residues long. V gave up 5 bases and J gave up 0 bases, with 10 bases separating them. The source of the sample is a study of T cells after yellow fever vaccination. Study outcomes and limitations: Post-booster samples contained most primary-vaccination clones (approximately 96% CD4, about 87% CD8).

A single record per CDR3 protein comes from TCRdb applying MiXCR to the 5' RACE reads. The table includes under 550,000 distinct CDR3 sequences, 21% detected once. This chain links TRBV7-8 with TRBJ1-4; possibly TRBD1 for D (6 bases). The TCR comes from a man aged 18 to 30 who received the YFV17D yellow fever vaccine. Sequencing used PBMCs, obtained approximately 20 days after the first yellow fever vaccination. The CDR3 spells CASSEGQPTNEKLFF. CDR3 nucleotide sequence: TGTGCCAGCAGCGAAGGACAGCCAACTAATGAAAAACTGTTTTTT.